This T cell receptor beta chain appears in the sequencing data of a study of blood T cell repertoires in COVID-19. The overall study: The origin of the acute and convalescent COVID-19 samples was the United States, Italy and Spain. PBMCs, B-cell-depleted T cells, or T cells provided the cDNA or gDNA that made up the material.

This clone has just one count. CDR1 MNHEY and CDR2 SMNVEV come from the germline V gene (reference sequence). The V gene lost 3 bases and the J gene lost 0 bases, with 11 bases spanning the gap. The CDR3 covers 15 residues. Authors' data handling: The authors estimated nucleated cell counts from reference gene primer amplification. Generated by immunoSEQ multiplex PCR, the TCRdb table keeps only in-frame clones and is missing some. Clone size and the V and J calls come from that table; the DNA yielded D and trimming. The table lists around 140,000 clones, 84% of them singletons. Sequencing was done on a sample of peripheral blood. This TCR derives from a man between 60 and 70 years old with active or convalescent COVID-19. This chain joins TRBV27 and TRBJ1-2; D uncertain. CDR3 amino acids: CASSLRVPTNYGYTF. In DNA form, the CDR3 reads TGTGCCAGCAGTTTGCGAGTACCCACTAACTATGGCTACACCTTC.